This entry is about one T cell receptor beta chain. What this receptor recognizes is not known. No per-base quality is available; no much larger clone lies one base away. The sample's time point label, decoded: pre-transplant. Thawed unstimulated PBMCs were stained for CD3, CD4 and CD8 and FACS-sorted into CD3+CD4+ and CD3+CD8+ populations. Randomization to immunosuppression withdrawal applied to every one of the 8 studied subjects. The Qiagen DNeasy Blood and Tissue Kit was used to isolate genomic DNA. The data were taken from a study of T cell clones after liver transplantation (dated by TCRdb to the late 2010s). Looking at the study overall: The samples were obtained from ITN030ST, a randomized trial that attempted immunosuppression withdrawal within 2 years after liver transplantation. Donor-reactive T cell clones were identified using TCRbeta sequencing after a pre-transplant mixed lymphocyte reaction and were then followed in post-transplant blood. Third party-reactive TCRbeta sequences from pre-transplant MLRs were also identified as an antigen-independent comparator for donor-reactive sequences. Three of the eight recipients were HCV-positive; the others were transplanted for non-autoimmune, non-viral indications. Until randomization at 12-24 months post-transplant, subjects were given standard immunosuppression, with no induction therapy. Tolerance meant complete immunosuppression withdrawal for at least one year without liver enzymes rising beyond twice the upper limit of normal. Blood samples were collected pre-transplant, pre-randomization before withdrawal, and post-randomization after either complete withdrawal or failed withdrawal. The studied cohort comprised 8 liver transplant recipients, 3 classified as tolerant and 5 as non-tolerant. Findings and caveats that apply to the study as a whole: Because allograft tissue specimens were not available, migration of donor-reactive T cells into the graft, rather than deletion, may have occurred. Donor-reactive sequences decreased more than third party-reactive sequences, which suggests partial antigen-specific deletion that was not related to withdrawal success. In a couple of subjects, low numbers of available donor cells limited the measurable donor-reactive repertoire. In 5 of 8 subjects, circulating donor-reactive CD4 TCRbeta sequences decreased significantly after transplant, regardless of tolerance or HCV status. When repertoire turnover was taken into account, detection of donor-reactive sequences was significantly reduced in 7 of 8 subjects for CD4 and in 8 of 8 subjects for CD8. The conclusions were considered preliminary, being limited by small, heterogeneous patient numbers and non-standardized post-transplant time points.

Measured from the cysteine to the phenylalanine, the CDR3 is 14 residues long. The CDR3 DNA has 42 bases and is translated from base 1. Trimmed from V: 3 bases; trimmed from J: 1 base; junction bases lacking a gene match: 3. Sequences SGHRS (CDR1) and YFSETQ (CDR2) are obtained from the germline V gene. Frozen genomic DNA underwent high-throughput TCRbeta CDR3 sequencing by immunoSEQ, including PCR amplification, mapping, bias correction and internal controls. On the study's bioinformatics: Productive rearrangements were kept, and unique TCRbeta sequences were defined by CDR3 nucleotide sequence plus V and J gene. A sequence counted as donor-reactive only if the sequence showed at least 5-fold expansion in CFSE-low cells compared with unstimulated pre-transplant cells and had a frequency of at least 0.01%. Minimum frequency thresholds were set for each subject based on the unstimulated sample with the lowest template count, ensuring at least 90% detection power. Jensen-Shannon divergence between the top 1000 TCRbeta sequences after and before transplant was used to measure repertoire turnover. Two-sided Fisher's exact tests were used to test for changes in how often donor-reactive sequences were detected. TCRdb carries this immuneACCESS record with in-frame sequences only. Its versions omit some clonotypes, under half of them owing to an unresolved V gene in the studies checked, with the rest unexplained. V, J and clone size are taken as reported in that table, and D and trimming were inferred from the DNA itself. This sample gives 70,000 or so clones in total; about 92% of them show up just once. The top ten clonotypes cover 2% to 3% of the sample.

The chain links TRBV5-1 with TRBJ2-7; 8 nucleotides in the junction match TRBD2. The sequence was collected from a human donor who received a liver transplant. Specimen: CD4+ T cells from blood, collected before liver transplant. The CDR3 reads as follows: CASSSTSGSYEQYF. The DNA sequence follows: TGCGCCAGCAGCTCCACTAGCGGTTCCTACGAGCAGTACTTC.